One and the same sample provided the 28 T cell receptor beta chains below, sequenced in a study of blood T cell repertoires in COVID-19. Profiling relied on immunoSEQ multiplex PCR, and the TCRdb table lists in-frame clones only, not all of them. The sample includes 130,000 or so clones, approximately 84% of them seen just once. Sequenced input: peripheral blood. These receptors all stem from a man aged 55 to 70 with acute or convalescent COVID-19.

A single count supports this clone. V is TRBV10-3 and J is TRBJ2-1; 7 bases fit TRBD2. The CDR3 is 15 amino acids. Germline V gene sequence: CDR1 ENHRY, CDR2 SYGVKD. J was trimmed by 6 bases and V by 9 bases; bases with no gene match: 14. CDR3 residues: CAMGPGRAAGNEQFF. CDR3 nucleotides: TGTGCCATGGGCCCGGGGAGGGCGGCTGGCAATGAGCAGTTCTTC.

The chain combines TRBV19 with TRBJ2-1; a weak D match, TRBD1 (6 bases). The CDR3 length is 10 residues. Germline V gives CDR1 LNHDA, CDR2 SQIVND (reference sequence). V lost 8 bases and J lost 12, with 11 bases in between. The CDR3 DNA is TGTGCCAGTGGACCAGGGGCGCAGTTCTTC. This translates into CASGPGAQFF.

CDR3 in amino acids: CATAGVFDTDTQYF. Here the CDR3 DNA reads TGTGCCACCGCGGGGGTCTTCGACACAGATACGCAGTATTTT. The rearrangement links TRBV24-1 to TRBJ2-3, with 7 bases matching TRBD2. The germline V gene has CDR1 KGHDR and CDR2 SFDVKD. V lost 9 bases and J lost 2; bases outside the gene matches: 7. The CDR3 has 14 residues.

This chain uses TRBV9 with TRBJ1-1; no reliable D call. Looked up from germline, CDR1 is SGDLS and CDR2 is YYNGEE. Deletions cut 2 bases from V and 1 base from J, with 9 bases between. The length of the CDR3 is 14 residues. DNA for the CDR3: TGTGCCAGCAGCGTCCAGTCCCAGAACACTGAAGCTTTCTTT. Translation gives CASSVQSQNTEAFF.

Written as DNA, the CDR3 is TGTGCCACCAGTGATGCTCGGGACAGGGGGATCTATGGCTACACCTTC. Protein sequence: CATSDARDRGIYGYTF. The rearrangement joins TRBV24-1 to TRBJ1-2, with 11 bases aligning to TRBD1. Germline CDR1 and CDR2: KGHDR and SFDVKD. J gave up 4 bases and V 3 bases, and 6 bases lay outside the gene matches. There are 16 residues in the CDR3.

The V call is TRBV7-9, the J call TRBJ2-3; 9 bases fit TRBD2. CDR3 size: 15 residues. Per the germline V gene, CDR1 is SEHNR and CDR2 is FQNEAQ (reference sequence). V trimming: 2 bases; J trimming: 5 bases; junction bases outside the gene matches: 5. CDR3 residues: CASSLSGLAIDTQYF. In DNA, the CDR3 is TGTGCCAGCAGCTTATCGGGACTAGCCATAGATACGCAGTATTTT.

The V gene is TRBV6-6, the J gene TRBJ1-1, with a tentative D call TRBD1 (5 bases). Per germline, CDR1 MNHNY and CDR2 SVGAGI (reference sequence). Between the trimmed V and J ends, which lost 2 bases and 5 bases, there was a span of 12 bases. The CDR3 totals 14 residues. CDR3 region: CASSYQTGETEAFF. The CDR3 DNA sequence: TGTGCCAGCAGTTACCAGACGGGGGAGACTGAAGCTTTCTTT.

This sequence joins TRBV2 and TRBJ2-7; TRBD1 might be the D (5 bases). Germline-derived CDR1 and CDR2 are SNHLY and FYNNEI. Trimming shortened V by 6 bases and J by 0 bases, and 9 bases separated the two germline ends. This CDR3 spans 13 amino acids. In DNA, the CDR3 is TGTGCCAGCAGGCCCAGGGACTCCTACGAGCAGTACTTC. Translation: CASRPRDSYEQYF.

CDR3 in DNA: TGTGCCAGCAGCCCGGGGGGGCCTGGGGCCAACGTCCTGACTTTC. It specifies CASSPGGPGANVLTF. The J gene is TRBJ2-6, the V gene TRBV5-8, with 8 bases fitting TRBD2. Looked up from germline, CDR1 is SGHTS and CDR2 is YDEGEE. CDR3 length equals 15 residues. Unmatched junction bases numbered 2, after V lost 4 bases and J lost 2 bases.

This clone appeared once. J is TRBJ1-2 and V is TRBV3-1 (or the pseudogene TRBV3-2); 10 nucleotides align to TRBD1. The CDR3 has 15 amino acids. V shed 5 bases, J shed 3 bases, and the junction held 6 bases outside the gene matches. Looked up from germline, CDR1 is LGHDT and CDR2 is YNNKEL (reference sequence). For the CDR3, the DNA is TGTGCCAGCAGCAGACGGGACAGGGGCTACTATGGCTACACCTTC. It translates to CASSRRDRGYYGYTF.

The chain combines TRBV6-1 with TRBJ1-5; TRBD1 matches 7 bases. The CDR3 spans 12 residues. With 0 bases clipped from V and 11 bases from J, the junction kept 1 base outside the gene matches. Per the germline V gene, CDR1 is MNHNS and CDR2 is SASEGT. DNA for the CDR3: TGTGCCAGCAGTGAAGCGACAGGGACCCAGCATTTT. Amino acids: CASSEATGTQHF.

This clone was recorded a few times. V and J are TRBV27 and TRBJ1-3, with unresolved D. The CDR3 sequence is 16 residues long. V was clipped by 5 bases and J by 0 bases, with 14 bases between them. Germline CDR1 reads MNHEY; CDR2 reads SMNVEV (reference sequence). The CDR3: CASSASLLISGNTIYF. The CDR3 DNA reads TGTGCCAGCAGTGCTTCACTACTGATCTCTGGAAACACCATATATTTT.

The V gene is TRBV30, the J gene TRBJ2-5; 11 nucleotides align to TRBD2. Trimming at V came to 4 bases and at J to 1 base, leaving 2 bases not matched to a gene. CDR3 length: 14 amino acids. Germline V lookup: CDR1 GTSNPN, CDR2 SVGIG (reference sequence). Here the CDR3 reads CAWTSGGLQETQYF. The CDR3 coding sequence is TGTGCCTGGACTAGCGGGGGGCTCCAAGAGACCCAGTACTTC.

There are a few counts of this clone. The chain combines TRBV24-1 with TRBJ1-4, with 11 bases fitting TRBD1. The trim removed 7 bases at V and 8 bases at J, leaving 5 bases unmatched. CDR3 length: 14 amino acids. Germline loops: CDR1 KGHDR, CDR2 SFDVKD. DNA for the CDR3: TGTGCCACCAGGGAGGGACAGGGGGAGGAAAAACTGTTTTTT. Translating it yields CATREGQGEEKLFF.

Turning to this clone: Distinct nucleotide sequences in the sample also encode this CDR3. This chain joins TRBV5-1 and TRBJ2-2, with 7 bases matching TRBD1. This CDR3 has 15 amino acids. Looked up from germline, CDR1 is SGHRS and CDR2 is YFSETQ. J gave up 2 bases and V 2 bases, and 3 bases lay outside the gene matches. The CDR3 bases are TGCGCCAGCAGCTTCGGGACAGCCAACACCGGGGAGCTGTTTTTT. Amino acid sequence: CASSFGTANTGELFF. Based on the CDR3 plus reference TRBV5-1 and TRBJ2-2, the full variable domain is KAGVTQTPRYLIKTRGQQVTLSCSPISGHRSVSWYQQTPGQGLQFLFEYFSETQRNKGNFPGRFSGRQFSNSRSEMNVSTLELGDSALYLCASSFGTANTGELFFGEGSRLTVL.

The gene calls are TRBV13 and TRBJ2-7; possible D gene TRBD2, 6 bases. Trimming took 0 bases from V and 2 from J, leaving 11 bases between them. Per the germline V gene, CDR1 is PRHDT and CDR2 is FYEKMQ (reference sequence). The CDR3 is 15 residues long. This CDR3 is CASSLGGSGAYEQYF. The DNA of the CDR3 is TGTGCCAGCAGCTTAGGTGGTAGCGGAGCCTACGAGCAGTACTTC. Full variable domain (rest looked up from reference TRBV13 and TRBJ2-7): AAGVIQSPRHLIKEKRETATLKCYPIPRHDTVYWYQQGPGQDPQFLISFYEKMQSDKGSIPDRFSAQQFSDYHSELNMSSLELGDSALYFCASSLGGSGAYEQYFGPGTRLTVT.

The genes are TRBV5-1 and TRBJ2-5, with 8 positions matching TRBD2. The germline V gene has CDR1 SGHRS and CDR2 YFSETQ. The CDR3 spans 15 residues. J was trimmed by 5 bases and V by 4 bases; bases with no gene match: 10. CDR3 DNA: TGCGCCAGCAGCAGGACCTTAAGCGGGGGCGAGACCCAGTACTTC. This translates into CASSRTLSGGETQYF.

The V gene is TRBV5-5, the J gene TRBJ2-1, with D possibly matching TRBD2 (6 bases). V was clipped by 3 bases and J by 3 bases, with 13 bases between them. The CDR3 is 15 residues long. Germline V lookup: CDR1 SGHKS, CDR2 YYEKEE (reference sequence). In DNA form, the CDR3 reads TGTGCCAGCAGCTCTGGCAGGGAGGACTACAATGAGCAGTTCTTC. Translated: CASSSGREDYNEQFF. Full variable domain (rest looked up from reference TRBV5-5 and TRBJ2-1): DAGVTQSPTHLIKTRGQQVTLRCSPISGHKSVSWYQQVLGQGPQFIFQYYEKEERGRGNFPDRFSARQFPNYSSELNVNALLLGDSALYLCASSSGREDYNEQFFGPGTRLTVL.

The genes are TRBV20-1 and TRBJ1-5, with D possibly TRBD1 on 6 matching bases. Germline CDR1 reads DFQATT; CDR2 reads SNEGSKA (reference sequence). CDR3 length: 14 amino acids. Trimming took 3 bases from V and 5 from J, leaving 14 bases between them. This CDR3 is CSASRTESDQPQHF. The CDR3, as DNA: TGCAGTGCTAGTAGGACAGAGAGCGATCAGCCCCAGCATTTT.

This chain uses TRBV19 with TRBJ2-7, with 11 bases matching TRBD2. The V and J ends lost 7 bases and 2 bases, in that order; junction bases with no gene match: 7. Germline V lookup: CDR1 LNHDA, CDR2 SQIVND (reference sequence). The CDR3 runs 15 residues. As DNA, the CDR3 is TGTGCCAGTAAATGGGGGACTAGCGGAACCTACGAGCAGTACTTC. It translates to CASKWGTSGTYEQYF.

CDR3 in amino acids: CASIEFNYGYTF. The DNA of the CDR3 is TGTGCCAGCATAGAATTTAACTATGGCTACACCTTC. The chain uses TRBV9 and TRBJ1-2, with D uncertain. Germline-derived CDR1 and CDR2 are SGDLS and YYNGEE. The CDR3 loop spans 12 amino acids. Trimming stripped 6 bases from V and 1 base from J, with 7 bases between.

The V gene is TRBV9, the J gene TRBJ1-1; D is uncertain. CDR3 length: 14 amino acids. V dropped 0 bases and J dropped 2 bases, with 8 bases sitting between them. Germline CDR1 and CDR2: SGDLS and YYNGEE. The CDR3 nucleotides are TGTGCCAGCAGCGTAGTGGCCGCAAACACTGAAGCTTTCTTT. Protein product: CASSVVAANTEAFF. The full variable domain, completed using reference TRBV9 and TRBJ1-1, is DSGVTQTPKHLITATGQRVTLRCSPRSGDLSVYWYQQSLDQGLQFLIQYYNGEERAKGNILERFSAQQFPDLHSELNLSSLELGDSALYFCASSVVAANTEAFFGQGTRLTVV.

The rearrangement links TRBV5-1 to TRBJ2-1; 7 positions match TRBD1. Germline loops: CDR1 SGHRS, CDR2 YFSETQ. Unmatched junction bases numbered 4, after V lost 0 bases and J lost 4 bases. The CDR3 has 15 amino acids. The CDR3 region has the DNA TGCGCCAGCAGCTTGGAGGGACAGATATACAATGAGCAGTTCTTC. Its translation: CASSLEGQIYNEQFF.

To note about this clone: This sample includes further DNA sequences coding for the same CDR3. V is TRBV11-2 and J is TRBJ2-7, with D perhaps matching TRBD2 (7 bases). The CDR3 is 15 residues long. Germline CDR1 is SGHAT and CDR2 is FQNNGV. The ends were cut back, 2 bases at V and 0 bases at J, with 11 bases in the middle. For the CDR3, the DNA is TGTGCCAGCAGCTTAAGGGGGGGCCCCTCCTACGAGCAGTACTTC. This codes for CASSLRGGPSYEQYF.

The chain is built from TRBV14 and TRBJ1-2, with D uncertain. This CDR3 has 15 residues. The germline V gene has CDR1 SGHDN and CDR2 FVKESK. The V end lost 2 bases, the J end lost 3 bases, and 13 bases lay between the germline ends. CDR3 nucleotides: TGTGCCAGCAGCCAACTCGACATCCCCCACTATGGCTACACCTTC. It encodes CASSQLDIPHYGYTF.

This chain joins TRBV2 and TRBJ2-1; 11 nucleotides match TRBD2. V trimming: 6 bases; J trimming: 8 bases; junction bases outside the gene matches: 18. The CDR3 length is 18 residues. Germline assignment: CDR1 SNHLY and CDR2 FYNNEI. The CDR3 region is CASRPSLGLADPMDEQFF. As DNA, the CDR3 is TGTGCCAGCAGACCGAGCCTGGGACTAGCGGACCCCATGGATGAGCAGTTCTTC.

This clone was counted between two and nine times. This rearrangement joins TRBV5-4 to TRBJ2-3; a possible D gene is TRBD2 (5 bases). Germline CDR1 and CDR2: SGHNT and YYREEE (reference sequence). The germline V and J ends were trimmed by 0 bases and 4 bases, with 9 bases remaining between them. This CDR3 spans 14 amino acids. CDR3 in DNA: TGTGCCAGCAGCTTGGTTTCGGGGTCAGATACGCAGTATTTT. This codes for CASSLVSGSDTQYF.

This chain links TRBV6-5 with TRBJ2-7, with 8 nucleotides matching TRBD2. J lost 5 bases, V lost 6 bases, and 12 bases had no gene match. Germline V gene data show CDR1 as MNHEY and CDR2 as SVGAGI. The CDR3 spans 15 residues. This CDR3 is CASSRQRGRGDEQYF. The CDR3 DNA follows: TGTGCCAGCAGCCGACAGCGGGGGAGAGGGGACGAGCAGTACTTC.